This T cell receptor beta chain was identified in a study of T cells in Graves' hyperthyroidism and ophthalmopathy. Overall study: At the time of initial diagnosis and before any treatment, peripheral blood was collected. Findings of the study overall: Prediction of ophthalmopathy progression came a median roughly 6.6 months pre-onset. A model of 13 V-J features distinguished ophthalmopathy from stable hyperthyroidism.

This clonotype was seen repeatedly, ten times or more. Antigen specificity is unknown. RNA transcripts gave rise to amplified TCR beta CDR3 regions. HTBI primers drove first-round RT-PCR of the TCR CDR3. TCRdb reanalysed the multiplex PCR reads using MiXCR and keeps one entry per CDR3 protein. This table has roughly 560,000 distinct CDR3 sequences, about 15% appearing once. CDR1 and CDR2 (germline): MDHEN, SYDVKM. V lost 6 bases, J lost 1 base, and 12 bases lay in between. CDR3 length equals 14 residues. Each diagnosis was grounded in clinical symptoms, serum thyroxine and TRAb, thyroid ultrasound, and orbital computed tomography.

V is TRBV28 and J is TRBJ1-1; the D gene is possibly TRBD1 (6 bases). This receptor was identified in a woman in her thirties or forties with Graves' ophthalmopathy. Sequenced sample: blood. The CDR3 here is CASRAGTSNTEAFF. The CDR3 DNA follows: TGTGCCAGCAGAGCCGGGACATCGAACACTGAAGCTTTCTTT.